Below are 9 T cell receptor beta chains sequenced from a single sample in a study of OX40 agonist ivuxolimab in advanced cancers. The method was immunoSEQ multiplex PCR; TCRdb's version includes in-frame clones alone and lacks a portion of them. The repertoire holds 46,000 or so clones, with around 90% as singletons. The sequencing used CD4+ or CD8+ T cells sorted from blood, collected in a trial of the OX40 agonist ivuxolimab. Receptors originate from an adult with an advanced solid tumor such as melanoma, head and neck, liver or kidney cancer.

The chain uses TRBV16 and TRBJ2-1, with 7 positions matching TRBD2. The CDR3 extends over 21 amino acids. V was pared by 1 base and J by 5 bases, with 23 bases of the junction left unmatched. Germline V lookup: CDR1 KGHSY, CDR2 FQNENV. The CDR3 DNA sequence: TGTGCCAGCAGCCAATTTGCCTTCGGCGGGAGAGTTAATTTAGTAGACAATGAGCAGTTCTTC. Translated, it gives CASSQFAFGGRVNLVDNEQFF.

The CDR3 DNA reads TGCGCCAGCAGCCAAAAAACCGGGACAGGGGGCCCCACAGATACGCAGTATTTT. Amino acids: CASSQKTGTGGPTDTQYF. The J gene is TRBJ2-3, the V gene TRBV4-1; 12 bases fit TRBD1. J gave up 2 bases and V 2 bases, and 8 bases lay outside the gene matches. The CDR3 runs to 18 residues. CDR1 is MGHRA and CDR2 is YSYEKL in the germline V gene.

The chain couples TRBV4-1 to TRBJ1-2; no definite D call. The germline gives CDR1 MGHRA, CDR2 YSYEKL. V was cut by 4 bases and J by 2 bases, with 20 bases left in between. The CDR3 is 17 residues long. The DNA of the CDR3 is TGCGCCAGCAGCCTGAAAACCTCAGGCAACTCAAACTATGGCTACACCTTC. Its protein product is CASSLKTSGNSNYGYTF.

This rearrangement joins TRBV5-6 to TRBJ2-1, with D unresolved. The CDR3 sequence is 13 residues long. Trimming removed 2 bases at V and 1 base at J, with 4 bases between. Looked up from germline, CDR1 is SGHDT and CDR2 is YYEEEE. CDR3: CASSLSSYNEQFF. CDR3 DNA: TGTGCCAGCAGCTTAAGTTCCTACAATGAGCAGTTCTTC.

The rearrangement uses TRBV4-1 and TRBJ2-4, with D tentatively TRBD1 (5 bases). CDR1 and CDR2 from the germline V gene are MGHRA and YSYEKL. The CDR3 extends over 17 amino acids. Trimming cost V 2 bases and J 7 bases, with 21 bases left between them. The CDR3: CASSQRGVMDDGNIQYF. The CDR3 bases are TGCGCCAGCAGCCAAAGGGGTGTCATGGACGACGGGAACATTCAGTACTTC.

This CDR3 reads CASRGRLIHNEQFF. The CDR3 nucleotides are TGTGCCAGCAGGGGACGGTTGATACACAATGAGCAGTTCTTC. J is TRBJ2-1 and V is TRBV7-9; D may be TRBD1 or TRBD2 (5 bases each). Germline values: CDR1 SEHNR, CDR2 FQNEAQ (reference sequence). V lost 6 bases, J lost 5 bases, and 14 bases lay in between. This CDR3 contains 14 residues.

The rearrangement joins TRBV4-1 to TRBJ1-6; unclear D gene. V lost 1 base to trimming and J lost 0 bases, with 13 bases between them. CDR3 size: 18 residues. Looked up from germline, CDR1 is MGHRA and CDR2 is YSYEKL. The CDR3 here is CASSQVTALSSYNSPLHF. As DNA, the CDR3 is TGCGCCAGCAGCCAAGTCACCGCCCTAAGCTCCTATAATTCACCCCTCCACTTT.

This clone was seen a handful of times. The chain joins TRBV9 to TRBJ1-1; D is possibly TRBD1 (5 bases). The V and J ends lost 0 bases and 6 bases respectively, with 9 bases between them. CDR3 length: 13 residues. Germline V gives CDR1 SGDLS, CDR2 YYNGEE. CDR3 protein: CASSVVGEPEAFF. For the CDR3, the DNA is TGTGCCAGCAGCGTAGTGGGGGAGCCTGAAGCTTTCTTT.

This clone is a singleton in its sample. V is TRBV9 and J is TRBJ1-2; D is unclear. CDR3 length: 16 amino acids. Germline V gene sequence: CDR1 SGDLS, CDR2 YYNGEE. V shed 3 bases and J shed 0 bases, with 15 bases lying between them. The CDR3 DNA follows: TGTGCCAGCAGCGACTCTGCAAAAAAAGCTAACTATGGCTACACCTTC. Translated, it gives CASSDSAKKANYGYTF.